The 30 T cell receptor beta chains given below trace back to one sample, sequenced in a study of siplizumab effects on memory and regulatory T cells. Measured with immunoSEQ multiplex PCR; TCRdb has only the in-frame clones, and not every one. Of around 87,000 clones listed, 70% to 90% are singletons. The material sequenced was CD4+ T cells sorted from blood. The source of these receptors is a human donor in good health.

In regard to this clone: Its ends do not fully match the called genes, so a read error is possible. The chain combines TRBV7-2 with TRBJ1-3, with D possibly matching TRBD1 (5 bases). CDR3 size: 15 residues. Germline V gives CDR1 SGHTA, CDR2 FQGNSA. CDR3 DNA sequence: TGTGCCAGCAACTTAGCAGGGAACTCTGGAAACACCATATATTTT. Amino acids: CASNLAGNSGNTIYF.

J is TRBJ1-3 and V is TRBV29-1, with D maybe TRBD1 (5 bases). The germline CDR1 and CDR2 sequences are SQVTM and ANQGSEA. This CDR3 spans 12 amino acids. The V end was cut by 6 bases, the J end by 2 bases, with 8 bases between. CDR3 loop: CSVLTAGNTIYF. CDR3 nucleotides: TGCAGCGTATTGACAGCTGGAAACACCATATATTTT.

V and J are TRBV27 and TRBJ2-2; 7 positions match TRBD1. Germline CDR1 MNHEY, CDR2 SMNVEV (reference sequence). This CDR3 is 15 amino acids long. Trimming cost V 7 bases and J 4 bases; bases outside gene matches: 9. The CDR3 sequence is CASTRGPYGTGELFF. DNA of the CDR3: TGTGCCAGCACGAGGGGGCCGTATGGCACCGGGGAGCTGTTTTTT.

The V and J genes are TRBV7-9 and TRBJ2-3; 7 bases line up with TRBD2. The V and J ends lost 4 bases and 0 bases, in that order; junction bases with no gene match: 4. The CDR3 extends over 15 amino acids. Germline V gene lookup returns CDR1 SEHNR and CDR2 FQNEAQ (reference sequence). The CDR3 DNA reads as TGTGCCAGCAGCTACGGACTAGATAGCACAGATACGCAGTATTTT. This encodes CASSYGLDSTDTQYF.

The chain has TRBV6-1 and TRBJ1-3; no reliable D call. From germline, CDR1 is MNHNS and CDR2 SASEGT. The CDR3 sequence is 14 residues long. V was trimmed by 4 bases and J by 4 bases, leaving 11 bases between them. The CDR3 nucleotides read TGTGCCAGCAGTGCAACCCGAGAGGGAAACACCATATATTTT. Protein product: CASSATREGNTIYF.

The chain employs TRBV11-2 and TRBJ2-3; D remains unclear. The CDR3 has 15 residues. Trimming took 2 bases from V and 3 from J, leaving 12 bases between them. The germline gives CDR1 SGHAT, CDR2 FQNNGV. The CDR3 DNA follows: TGTGCCAGCAGCTTAACACCGGTGTGGACAGATACGCAGTATTTT. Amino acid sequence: CASSLTPVWTDTQYF.

The DNA of the CDR3 is TGTGCCAGCAGTTCCCCACCCTACTTGACAGATACGCAGTATTTT. Protein product: CASSSPPYLTDTQYF. This chain links TRBV27 with TRBJ2-3; D remains unclear. In germline, CDR1 is MNHEY, CDR2 SMNVEV (reference sequence). The CDR3 runs 15 residues. Trimming stripped 4 bases from V and 3 bases from J, with 14 bases between.

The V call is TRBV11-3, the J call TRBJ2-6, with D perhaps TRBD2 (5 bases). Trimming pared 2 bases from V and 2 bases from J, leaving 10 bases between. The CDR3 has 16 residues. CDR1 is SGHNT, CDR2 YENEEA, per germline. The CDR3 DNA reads TGTGCCAGCAGCTTAAGCGGAAGAACTGGGGCCAACGTCCTGACTTTC. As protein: CASSLSGRTGANVLTF. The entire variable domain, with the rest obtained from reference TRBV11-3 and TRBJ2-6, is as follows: EAGVVQSPRYKIIEKKQPVAFWCNPISGHNTLYWYLQNLGQGPELLIRYENEEAVDDSQLPKDRFSAERLKGVDSTLKIQPAELGDSAVYLCASSLSGRTGANVLTFGAGSRLTVL.

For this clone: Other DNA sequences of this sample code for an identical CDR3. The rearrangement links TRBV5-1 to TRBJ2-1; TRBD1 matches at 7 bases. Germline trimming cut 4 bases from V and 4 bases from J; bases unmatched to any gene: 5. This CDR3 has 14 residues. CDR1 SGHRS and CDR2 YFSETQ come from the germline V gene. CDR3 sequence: CASSPGTEYNEQFF. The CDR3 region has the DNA TGCGCCAGCAGCCCGGGGACAGAGTACAATGAGCAGTTCTTC.

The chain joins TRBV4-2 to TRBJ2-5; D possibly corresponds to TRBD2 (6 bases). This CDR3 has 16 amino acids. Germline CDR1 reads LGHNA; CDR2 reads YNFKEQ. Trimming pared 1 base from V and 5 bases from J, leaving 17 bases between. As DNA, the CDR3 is TGTGCCAGCAGCCAAGTACAACGGGAGTCTGGGGAGACCCAGTACTTC. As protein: CASSQVQRESGETQYF.

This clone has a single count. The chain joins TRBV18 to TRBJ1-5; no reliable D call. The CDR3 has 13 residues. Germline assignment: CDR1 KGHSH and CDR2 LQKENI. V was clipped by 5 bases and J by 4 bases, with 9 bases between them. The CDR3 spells CASSKDVNQPQHF. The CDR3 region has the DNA TGTGCCAGCTCAAAAGACGTGAATCAGCCCCAGCATTTT.

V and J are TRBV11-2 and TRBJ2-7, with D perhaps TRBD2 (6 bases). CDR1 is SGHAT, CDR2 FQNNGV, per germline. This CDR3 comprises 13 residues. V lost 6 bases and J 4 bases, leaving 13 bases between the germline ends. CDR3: CASRRDSGYEQYF. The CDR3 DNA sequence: TGTGCCAGCAGGAGGGACTCAGGTTACGAGCAGTACTTC.

DNA of the CDR3: TGTGCTAGTGGCGTGGACAGGGCGTATGGCTACACCTTC. Its protein product is CASGVDRAYGYTF. The chain joins TRBV12-5 to TRBJ1-2, with TRBD1 identical over 8 bases. The CDR3 is 13 amino acids. V shed 6 bases and J 5 bases; nucleotides not matched to a gene: 5. Germline V gene data show CDR1 as LGHNT and CDR2 as FRNRAP.

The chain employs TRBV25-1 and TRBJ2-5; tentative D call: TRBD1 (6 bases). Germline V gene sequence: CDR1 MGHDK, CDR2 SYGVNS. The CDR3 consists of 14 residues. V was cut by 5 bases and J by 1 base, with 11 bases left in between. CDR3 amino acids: CASSYRDPQETQYF. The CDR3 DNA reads TGTGCCAGCAGTTACAGGGACCCCCAAGAGACCCAGTACTTC.

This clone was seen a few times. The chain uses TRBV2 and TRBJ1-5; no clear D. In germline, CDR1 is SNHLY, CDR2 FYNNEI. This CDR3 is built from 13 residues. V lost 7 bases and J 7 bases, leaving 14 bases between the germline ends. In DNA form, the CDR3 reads TGTGCCAGCAAGGCCGACTTCAACCAGCCCCAGCATTTT. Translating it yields CASKADFNQPQHF.

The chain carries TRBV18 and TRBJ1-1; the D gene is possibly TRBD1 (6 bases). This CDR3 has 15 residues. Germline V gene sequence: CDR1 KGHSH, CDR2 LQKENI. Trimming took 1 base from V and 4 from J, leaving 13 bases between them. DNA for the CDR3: TGTGCCAGCTCACCACAAGGGGGGGCGAGCACTGAAGCTTTCTTT. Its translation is CASSPQGGASTEAFF.

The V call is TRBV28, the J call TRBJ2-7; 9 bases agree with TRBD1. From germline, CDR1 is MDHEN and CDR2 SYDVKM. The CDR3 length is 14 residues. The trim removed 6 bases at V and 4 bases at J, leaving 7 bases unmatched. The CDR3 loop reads CASSEDRGRYEQYF. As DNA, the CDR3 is TGTGCCAGCAGCGAGGACAGGGGTAGGTACGAGCAGTACTTC.

This CDR3 is CASLSGLAGEETQYF. As DNA, the CDR3 is TGTGCCAGCTTATCGGGACTAGCGGGAGAAGAGACCCAGTACTTC. This sequence joins TRBV6-1 and TRBJ2-5; TRBD2 matches 14 bases. The CDR3 length is 15 residues. Per the germline V gene, CDR1 is MNHNS and CDR2 is SASEGT. V dropped 8 bases and J dropped 3; count of bases not matched to a gene: 5.

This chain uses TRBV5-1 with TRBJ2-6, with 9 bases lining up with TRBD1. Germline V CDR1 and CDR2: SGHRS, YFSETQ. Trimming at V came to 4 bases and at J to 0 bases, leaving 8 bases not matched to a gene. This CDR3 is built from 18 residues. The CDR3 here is CASSIGQGTTSGANVLTF. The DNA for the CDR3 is TGCGCCAGCAGCATAGGACAGGGGACCACCTCTGGGGCCAACGTCCTGACTTTC.

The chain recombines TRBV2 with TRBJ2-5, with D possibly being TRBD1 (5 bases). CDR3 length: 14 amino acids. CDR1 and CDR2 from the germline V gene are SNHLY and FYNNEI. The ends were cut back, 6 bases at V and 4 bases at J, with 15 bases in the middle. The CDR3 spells CASRSSRASETQYF. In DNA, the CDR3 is TGTGCCAGCAGGTCAAGCAGGGCGTCAGAGACCCAGTACTTC.

The CDR3 bases are TGTGCCAGCAGCTCAGACAGGGCAACACAAGAGACCCAGTACTTC. It encodes CASSSDRATQETQYF. The chain has TRBV7-9 and TRBJ2-5, with 7 bases aligning to TRBD1. With V trimmed by 4 bases and J by 2 bases, 7 bases remained unmatched. Per the germline V gene, CDR1 is SEHNR and CDR2 is FQNEAQ (reference sequence). The CDR3 sequence is 15 residues long.

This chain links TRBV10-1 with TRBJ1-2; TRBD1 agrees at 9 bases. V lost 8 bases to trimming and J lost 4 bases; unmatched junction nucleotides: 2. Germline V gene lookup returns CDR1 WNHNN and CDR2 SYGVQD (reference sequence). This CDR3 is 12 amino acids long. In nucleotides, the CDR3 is TGCGCCAGCCTGGACAGGGGCTATGGCTACACCTTC. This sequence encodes CASLDRGYGYTF.

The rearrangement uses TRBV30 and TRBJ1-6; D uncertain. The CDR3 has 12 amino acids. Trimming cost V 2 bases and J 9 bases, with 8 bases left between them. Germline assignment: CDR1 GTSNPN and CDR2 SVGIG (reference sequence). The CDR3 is CAWSRTISPLHF. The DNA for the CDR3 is TGTGCCTGGAGTAGGACTATTTCACCCCTCCACTTT.

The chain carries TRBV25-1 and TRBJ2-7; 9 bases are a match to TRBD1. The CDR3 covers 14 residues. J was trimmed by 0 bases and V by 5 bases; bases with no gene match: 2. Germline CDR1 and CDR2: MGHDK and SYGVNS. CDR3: CASSKTGGSYEQYF. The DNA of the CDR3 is TGTGCCAGCAGTAAGACAGGGGGCTCCTACGAGCAGTACTTC.

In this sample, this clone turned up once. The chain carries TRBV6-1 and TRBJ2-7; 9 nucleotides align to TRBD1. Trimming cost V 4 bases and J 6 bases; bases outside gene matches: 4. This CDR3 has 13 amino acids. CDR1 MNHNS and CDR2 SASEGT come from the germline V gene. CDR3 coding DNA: TGTGCCAGCAGTGGAGCGACAGGGGGCGAGCAGTACTTC. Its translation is CASSGATGGEQYF.

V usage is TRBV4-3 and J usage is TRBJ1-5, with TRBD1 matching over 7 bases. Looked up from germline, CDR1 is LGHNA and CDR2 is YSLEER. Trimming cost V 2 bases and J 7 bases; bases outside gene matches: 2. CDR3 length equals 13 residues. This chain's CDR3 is CASSQNRGQPQHF. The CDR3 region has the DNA TGCGCCAGCAGCCAAAACAGGGGACAGCCCCAGCATTTT.

CDR3 amino acids: CASSLRLGGRELFF. Written as DNA, the CDR3 is TGTGCCAGCAGCCTTAGACTGGGTGGCAGGGAGCTGTTTTTT. V is TRBV13 and J is TRBJ2-2; D uncertain. Per the germline V gene, CDR1 is PRHDT and CDR2 is FYEKMQ (reference sequence). This CDR3 region has 14 residues. Trimming cost V 5 bases and J 9 bases, with 16 bases left between them.

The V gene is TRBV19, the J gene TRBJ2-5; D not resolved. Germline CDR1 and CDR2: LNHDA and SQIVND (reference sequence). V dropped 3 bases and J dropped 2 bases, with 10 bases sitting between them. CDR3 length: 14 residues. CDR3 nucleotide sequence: TGTGCCAGTAGTATTACTACTTCACAAGAGACCCAGTACTTC. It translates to CASSITTSQETQYF.

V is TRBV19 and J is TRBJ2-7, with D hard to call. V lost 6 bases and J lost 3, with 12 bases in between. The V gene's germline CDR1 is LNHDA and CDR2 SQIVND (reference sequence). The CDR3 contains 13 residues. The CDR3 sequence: CASSPSHSYEQYF. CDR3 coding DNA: TGTGCCAGTAGCCCTTCTCATAGCTACGAGCAGTACTTC.

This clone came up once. For the CDR3, the DNA is TGTGCCAGTAGTACGGGACAGGGGATGGGTGAAGCTTTCTTT. Its protein product is CASSTGQGMGEAFF. The chain recombines TRBV19 with TRBJ1-1; 10 bases align to TRBD1. The CDR3 runs to 14 residues. Germline V CDR1 and CDR2: LNHDA, SQIVND (reference sequence). V shed 4 bases and J 7 bases; nucleotides not matched to a gene: 6.